This T cell receptor beta chain derives from a study of cytomegalovirus exposure and HLA in healthy donors. This clone was recorded a few times. Its antigen is currently unknown. General study findings and limits: When a later analysis compared HLA-associated TCR beta chains with equally common others, the HLA-associated chains turned out to be more clonally expanded and to have lower generation probabilities.

This PCR relied on a set of 60 Vbeta primers and 13 Jbeta primers. Per the authors' pipeline: In a later analysis, about 11 million of tens of millions of unique beta chains occurred in at least two donors. Measured with immunoSEQ multiplex PCR; TCRdb has only the in-frame clones, and not every one. V, J and clone size were drawn from that table, and D and trimming were deduced from the DNA. The data show about 120,000 clones, just over 65% seen once. Sequenced material: PBMCs. The sequence was collected from a man between 18 and 29 years old in good health and CMV-seronegative.

The CDR3 bases are TGTGCCAGCATCGCAGGGATGGAGCCCCAGCATTTT. Translating gives CASIAGMEPQHF. The chain combines TRBV6-5 with TRBJ1-5, with a tentative D call TRBD1 (5 bases). The V and J ends lost 7 bases and 8 bases respectively, with 12 bases between them. Germline loops: CDR1 MNHEY, CDR2 SVGAGI. CDR3 size: 12 residues.